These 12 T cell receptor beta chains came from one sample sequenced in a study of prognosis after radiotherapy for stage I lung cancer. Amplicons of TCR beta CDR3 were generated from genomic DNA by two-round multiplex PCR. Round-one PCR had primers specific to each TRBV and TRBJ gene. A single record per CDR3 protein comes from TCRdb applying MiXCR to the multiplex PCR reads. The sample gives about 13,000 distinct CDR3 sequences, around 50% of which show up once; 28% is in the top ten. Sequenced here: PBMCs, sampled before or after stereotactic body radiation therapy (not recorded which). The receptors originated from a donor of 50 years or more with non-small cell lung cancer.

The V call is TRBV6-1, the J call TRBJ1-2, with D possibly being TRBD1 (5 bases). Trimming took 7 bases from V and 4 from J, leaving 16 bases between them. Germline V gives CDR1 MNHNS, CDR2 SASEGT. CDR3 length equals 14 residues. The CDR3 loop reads CASNQQETTYGYTF. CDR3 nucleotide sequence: TGTGCCAGCAATCAACAGGAGACTACCTATGGCTACACCTTC.

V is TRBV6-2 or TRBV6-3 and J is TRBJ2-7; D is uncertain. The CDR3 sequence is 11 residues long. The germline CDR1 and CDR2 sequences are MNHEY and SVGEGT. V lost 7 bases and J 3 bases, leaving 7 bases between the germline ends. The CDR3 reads CASKASYEQYF. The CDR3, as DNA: TGTGCCAGCAAGGCTAGCTACGAGCAGTACTTC.

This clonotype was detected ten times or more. For the CDR3, the DNA is TGCGCCAGCAGCCTGCGGGACAGCTCTGGAAACACCATATATTTT. It codes for CASSLRDSSGNTIYF. The chain uses TRBV4-1 and TRBJ1-3; the match to TRBD1 covers 7 bases. In germline, CDR1 is MGHRA, CDR2 YSYEKL. Trimming cost V 4 bases and J 0 bases; bases outside gene matches: 3. This CDR3 spans 15 amino acids.

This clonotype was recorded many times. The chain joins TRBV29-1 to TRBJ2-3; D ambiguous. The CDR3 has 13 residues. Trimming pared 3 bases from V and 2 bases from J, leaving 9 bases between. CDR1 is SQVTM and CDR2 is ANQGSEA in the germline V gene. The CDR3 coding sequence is TGCAGCGTTGAGGTCAGGAACACAGATACGCAGTATTTT. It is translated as CSVEVRNTDTQYF.

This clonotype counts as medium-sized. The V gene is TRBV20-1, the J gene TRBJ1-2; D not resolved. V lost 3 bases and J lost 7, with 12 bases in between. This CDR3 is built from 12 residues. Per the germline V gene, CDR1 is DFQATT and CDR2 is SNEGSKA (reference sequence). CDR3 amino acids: CSASGGVIGYTF. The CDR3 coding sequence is TGCAGTGCTAGCGGCGGGGTGATTGGCTACACCTTC.

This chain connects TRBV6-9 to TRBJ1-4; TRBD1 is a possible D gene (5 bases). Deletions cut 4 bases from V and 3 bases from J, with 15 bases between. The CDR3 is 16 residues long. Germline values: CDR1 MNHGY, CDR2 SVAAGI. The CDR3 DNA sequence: TGTGCCAGCAGTTTGACCTGGGGCTCGGCTAATGAAAAACTGTTTTTT. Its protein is CASSLTWGSANEKLFF.

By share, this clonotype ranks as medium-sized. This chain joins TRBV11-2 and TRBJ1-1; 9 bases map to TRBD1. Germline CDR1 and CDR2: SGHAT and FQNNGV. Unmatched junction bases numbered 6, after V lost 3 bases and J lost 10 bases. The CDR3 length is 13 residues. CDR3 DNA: TGTGCCAGCAGCTTGCGACAGGGGGTAAGAGCTTTCTTT. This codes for CASSLRQGVRAFF. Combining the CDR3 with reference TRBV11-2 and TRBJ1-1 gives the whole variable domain EAGVAQSPRYKIIEKRQSVAFWCNPISGHATLYWYQQILGQGPKLLIQFQNNGVVDDSQLPKDRFSAERLKGVDSTLKIQPAKLEDSAVYLCASSLRQGVRAFFGQGTRLTVV.

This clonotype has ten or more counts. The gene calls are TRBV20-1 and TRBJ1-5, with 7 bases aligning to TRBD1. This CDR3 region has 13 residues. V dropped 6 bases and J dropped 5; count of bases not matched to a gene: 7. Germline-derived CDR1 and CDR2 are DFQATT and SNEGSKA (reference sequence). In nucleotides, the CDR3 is TGCAGTGCGCAGACAGGGCTCGATCAGCCCCAGCATTTT. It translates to CSAQTGLDQPQHF.

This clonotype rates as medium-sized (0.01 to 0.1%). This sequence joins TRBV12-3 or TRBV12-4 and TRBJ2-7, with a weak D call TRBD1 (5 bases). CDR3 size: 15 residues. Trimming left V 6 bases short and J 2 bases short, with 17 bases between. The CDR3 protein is CASSASPGRPYEQYF. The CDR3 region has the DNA TGTGCCAGCAGCGCCAGCCCAGGGCGCCCCTACGAGCAGTACTTC.

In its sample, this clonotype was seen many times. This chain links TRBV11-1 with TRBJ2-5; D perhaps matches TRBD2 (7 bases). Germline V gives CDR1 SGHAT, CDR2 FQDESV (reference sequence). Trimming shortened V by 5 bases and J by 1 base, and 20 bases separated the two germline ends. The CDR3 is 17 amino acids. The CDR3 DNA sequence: TGTGCCAGCAGCCAAGGGGGGGCAGGGCCAGGCCAAGAGACCCAGTACTTC. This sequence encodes CASSQGGAGPGQETQYF. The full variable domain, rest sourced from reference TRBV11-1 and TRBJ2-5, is EAEVAQSPRYKITEKSQAVAFWCDPISGHATLYWYRQILGQGPELLVQFQDESVVDDSQLPKDRFSAERLKGVDSTLKIQPAELGDSAMYLCASSQGGAGPGQETQYFGPGTRLLVL.

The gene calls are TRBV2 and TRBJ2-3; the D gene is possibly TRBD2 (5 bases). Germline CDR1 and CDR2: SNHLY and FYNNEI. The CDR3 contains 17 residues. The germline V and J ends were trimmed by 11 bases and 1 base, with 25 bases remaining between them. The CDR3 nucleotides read TGTGCCCCCTCGGGGTCTTTGGTTCAGGTCGGCACAGATACGCAGTATTTT. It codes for CAPSGSLVQVGTDTQYF.

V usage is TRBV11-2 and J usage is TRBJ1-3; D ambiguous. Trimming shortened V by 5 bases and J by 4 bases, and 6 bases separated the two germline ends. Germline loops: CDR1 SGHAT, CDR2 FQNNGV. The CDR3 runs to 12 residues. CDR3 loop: CASSQVGNTIYF. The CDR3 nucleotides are TGTGCCAGCAGCCAGGTCGGAAACACCATATATTTT. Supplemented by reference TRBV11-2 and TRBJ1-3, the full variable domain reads EAGVAQSPRYKIIEKRQSVAFWCNPISGHATLYWYQQILGQGPKLLIQFQNNGVVDDSQLPKDRFSAERLKGVDSTLKIQPAKLEDSAVYLCASSQVGNTIYFGEGSWLTVV.